This T cell receptor (beta chain) was recorded in a study of cytotoxic CD8 clonotypes in ibrutinib-treated CLL. Method: immunoSEQ multiplex PCR; TCRdb's copy keeps in-frame clones and lacks some. The table shows 250,000 to 350,000 clones, with approximately 76% occurring only once. V shed 7 bases and J shed 9 bases, with 19 bases lying between them. CDR3 length equals 14 residues. The germline V gene has CDR1 WNHNN and CDR2 SYGVQD (reference sequence). Sequences were derived from PBMCs, sampled at disease progression, from a patient treated with ibrutinib. V gene TRBV10-1 combines with J gene TRBJ2-1; D perhaps matches TRBD2 (6 bases). The TCR originated in a human donor with chronic lymphocytic leukemia. In DNA, the CDR3 is TGCGCCAGCAAGCCGGGACTCAATGTCGGTGAGCAGTTCTTC. As protein: CASKPGLNVGEQFF.